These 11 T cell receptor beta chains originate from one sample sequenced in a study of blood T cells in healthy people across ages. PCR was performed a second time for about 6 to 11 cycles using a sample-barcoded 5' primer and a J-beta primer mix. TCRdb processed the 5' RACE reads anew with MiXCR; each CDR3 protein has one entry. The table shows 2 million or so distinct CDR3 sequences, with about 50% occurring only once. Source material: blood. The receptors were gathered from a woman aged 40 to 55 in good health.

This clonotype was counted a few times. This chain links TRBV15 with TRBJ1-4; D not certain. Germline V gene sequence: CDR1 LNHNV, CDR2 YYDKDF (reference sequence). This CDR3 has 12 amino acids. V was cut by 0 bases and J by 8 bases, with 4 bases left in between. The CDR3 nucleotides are TGTGCCACCAGCAGAGAAGGAGAAAAACTGTTTTTT. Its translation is CATSREGEKLFF.

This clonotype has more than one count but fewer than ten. The CDR3 is CASSFTGLGNEQFF. CDR3 coding DNA: TGCGCCAGCAGCTTTACGGGCTTGGGGAATGAGCAGTTCTTC. This chain connects TRBV5-1 to TRBJ2-1; D gene unclear. Germline V gene data show CDR1 as SGHRS and CDR2 as YFSETQ. CDR3 size: 14 residues. Trimming removed 2 bases from V and 7 bases from J, with 13 bases in between.

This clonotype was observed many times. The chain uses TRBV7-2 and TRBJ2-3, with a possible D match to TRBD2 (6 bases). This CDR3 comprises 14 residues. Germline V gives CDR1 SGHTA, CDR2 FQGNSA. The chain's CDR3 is CAESGVGRTDTQYF. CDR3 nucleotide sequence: TGTGCGGAGTCGGGAGTGGGACGCACAGATACGCAGTATTTT.

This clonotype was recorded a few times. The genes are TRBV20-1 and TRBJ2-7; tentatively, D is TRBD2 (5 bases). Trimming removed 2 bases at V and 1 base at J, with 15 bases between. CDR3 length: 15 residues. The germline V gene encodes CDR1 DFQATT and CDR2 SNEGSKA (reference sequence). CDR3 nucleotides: TGCAGTGCTAGAACCCTTCGGGAACCATCCTACGAGCAGTACTTC. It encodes CSARTLREPSYEQYF.

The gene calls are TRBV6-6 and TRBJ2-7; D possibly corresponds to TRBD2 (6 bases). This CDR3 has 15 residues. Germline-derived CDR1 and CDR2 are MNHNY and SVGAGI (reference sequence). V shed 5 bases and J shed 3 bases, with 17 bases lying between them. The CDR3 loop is CASSDPGVTYYEQYF. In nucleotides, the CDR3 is TGTGCCAGCAGTGACCCGGGGGTTACATACTACGAGCAGTACTTC.

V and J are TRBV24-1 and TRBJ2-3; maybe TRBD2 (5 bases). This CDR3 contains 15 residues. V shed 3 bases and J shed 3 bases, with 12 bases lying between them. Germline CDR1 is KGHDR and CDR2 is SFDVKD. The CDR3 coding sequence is TGTGCCACCAGTGATCCCGGGGAGAGGACAGATACGCAGTATTTT. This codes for CATSDPGERTDTQYF.

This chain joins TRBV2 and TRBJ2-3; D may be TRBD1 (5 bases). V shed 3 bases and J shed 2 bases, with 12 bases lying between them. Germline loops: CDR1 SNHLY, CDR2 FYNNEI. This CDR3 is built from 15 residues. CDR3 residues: CASSDRQFITDTQYF. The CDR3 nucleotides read TGTGCCAGCAGTGACCGACAGTTTATCACAGATACGCAGTATTTT.

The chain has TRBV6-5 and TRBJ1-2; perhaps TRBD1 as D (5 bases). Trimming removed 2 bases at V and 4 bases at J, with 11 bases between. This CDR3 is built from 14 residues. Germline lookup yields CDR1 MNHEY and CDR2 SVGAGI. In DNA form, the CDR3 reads TGTGCCAGCAGTTACGTCAGGGCAGGCTATGGCTACACCTTC. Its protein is CASSYVRAGYGYTF.

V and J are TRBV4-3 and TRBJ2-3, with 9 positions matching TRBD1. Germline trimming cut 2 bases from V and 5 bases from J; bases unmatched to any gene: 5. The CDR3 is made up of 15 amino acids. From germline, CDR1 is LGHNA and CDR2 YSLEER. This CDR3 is CASSQNRGLIDTQYF. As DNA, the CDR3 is TGCGCCAGCAGCCAAAACAGGGGGCTCATAGATACGCAGTATTTT.

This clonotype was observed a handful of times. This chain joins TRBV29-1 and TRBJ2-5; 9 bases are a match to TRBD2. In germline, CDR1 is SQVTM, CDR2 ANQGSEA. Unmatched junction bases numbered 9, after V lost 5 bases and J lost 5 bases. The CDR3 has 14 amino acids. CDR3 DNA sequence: TGCAGCGTTTCGCGAGGACTAGCGAAGGAGACCCAGTACTTC. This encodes CSVSRGLAKETQYF. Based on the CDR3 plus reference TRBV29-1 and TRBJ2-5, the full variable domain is SAVISQKPSRDICQRGTSLTIQCQVDSQVTMMFWYRQQPGQSLTLIATANQGSEATYESGFVIDKFPISRPNLTFSTLTVSNMSPEDSSIYLCSVSRGLAKETQYFGPGTRLLVL.

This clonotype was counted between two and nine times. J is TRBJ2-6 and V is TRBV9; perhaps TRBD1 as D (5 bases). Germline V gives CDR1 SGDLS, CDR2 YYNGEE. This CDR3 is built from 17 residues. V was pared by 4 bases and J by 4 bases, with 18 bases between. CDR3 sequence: CASSSSPRVSGANVLTF. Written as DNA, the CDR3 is TGTGCCAGCAGCTCATCCCCCAGGGTTTCAGGGGCCAACGTCCTGACTTTC.